The following is a TCR beta chain sequence with its context. Its specificity is not known. V shed 5 bases and J shed 2 bases, with 14 bases lying between them. CDR1 is SGHTA, CDR2 FQGTGA, per germline. The CDR3 spans 15 residues. Profiled with immunoSEQ multiplex PCR; TCRdb holds only in-frame clones, not every one. The repertoire has about 100,000 clones, approximately 84% of them found once; the top ten carry more than 0.75%. This sample was included in a study of graft-versus-host responses after intestinal transplantation. Overall study: Isolated intestinal, liver-intestinal, or multivisceral transplants had been given to the recipients.

Study results and caveats: Some patients had graft-donor T cell macrochimerism. In their allografts, the ratios of graft-versus-host to host-versus-graft T cell clones were high. Detected in recipient marrow were GvH clones, some of which were first observed in ileum or blood.

This TCR was recovered from a human donor who was the organ donor for an intestinal transplant. This rearrangement joins TRBV7-3 to TRBJ2-3; possible D gene TRBD1, 5 bases. Specimen: unstimulated CD4+ T cells sorted from spleen or lymph node cells, collected before transplant. The CDR3 loop reads CASSPSIRDTDTQYF. The CDR3, as DNA: TGTGCCAGCAGCCCCTCTATCAGGGACACAGATACGCAGTATTTT. Supplemented by reference TRBV7-3 and TRBJ2-3, the full variable domain reads GAGVSQTPSNKVTEKGKYVELRCDPISGHTALYWYRQSLGQGPEFLIYFQGTGAADDSGLPNDRFFAVRPEGSVSTLKIQRTERGDSAVYLCASSPSIRDTDTQYFGPGTRLTVL.